This T cell receptor beta chain was profiled in a study of cytomegalovirus exposure and HLA in healthy donors. Study observations and caveats: Among donors in an Asian-associated ancestry cluster, a later analysis reportedly found fewer N-insertions than the roughly 610-donor mean. A later look showed TCR association rates differing by HLA locus, highest for DRB1 and lowest for HLA-C. Later analysis associated a missense DCLRE1C variant with TCR beta V- and J-gene trimming.

To note about this clone: Its antigen remains unidentified.

V lost 1 base, J lost 8 bases, and 4 bases stayed unmatched. Germline CDR1 is MDHEN and CDR2 is SYDVKM. The CDR3 spans 15 residues. Vbeta (60) and Jbeta (13) primers were used in the PCR. Here immunoSEQ multiplex PCR was the method, and the copy in TCRdb shows in-frame clones only, minus some. In all, the sample yields 130,000 to 150,000 clones. The rearrangement links TRBV28 to TRBJ1-4, with TRBD1 identical over 10 bases. What was sequenced was PBMCs. The source is a woman aged 50 to 60 in good health and CMV-seronegative. Here the CDR3 reads CASSLFGTGDEKLFF. The CDR3 DNA sequence: TGTGCCAGCAGTTTATTCGGGACAGGGGACGAAAAACTGTTTTTT.